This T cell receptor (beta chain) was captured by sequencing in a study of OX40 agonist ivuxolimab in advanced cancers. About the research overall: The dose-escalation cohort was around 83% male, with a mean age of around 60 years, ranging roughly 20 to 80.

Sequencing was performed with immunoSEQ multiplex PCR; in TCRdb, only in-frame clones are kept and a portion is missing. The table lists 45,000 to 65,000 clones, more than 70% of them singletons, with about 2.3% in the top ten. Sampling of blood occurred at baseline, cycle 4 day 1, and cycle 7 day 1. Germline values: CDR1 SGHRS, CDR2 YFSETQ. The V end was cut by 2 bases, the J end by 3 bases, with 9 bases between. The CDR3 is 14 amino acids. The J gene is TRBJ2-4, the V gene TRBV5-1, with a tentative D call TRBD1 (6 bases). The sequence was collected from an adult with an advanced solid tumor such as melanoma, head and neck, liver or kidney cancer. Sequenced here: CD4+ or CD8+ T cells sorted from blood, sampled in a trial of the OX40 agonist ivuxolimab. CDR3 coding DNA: TGCGCCAGCAGCTTAAGGACAGACAAAAACATTCAGTACTTC. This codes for CASSLRTDKNIQYF. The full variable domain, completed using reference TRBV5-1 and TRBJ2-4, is KAGVTQTPRYLIKTRGQQVTLSCSPISGHRSVSWYQQTPGQGLQFLFEYFSETQRNKGNFPGRFSGRQFSNSRSEMNVSTLELGDSALYLCASSLRTDKNIQYFGAGTRLSVL.